The rows below give T cell receptor beta chains drawn from one sample of a study of T cells in Graves' hyperthyroidism and ophthalmopathy. MiXCR, applied by TCRdb to the multiplex PCR reads, yields one record per CDR3 protein. This table has around 620,000 distinct CDR3 sequences, 14% appearing once. What was sequenced was blood. Receptor source: a woman in her late teens or twenties with Graves' ophthalmopathy. Both conserved end residues are part of each CDR3. The D gene is left open where the match is weak.

j_gene: TRBJ2-1; v_gene: TRBV4-3; d_gene: TRBD2; CDR3aa: CASSQGFKRRTSSSNEQFF
j_gene: TRBJ1-1; v_gene: TRBV28; d_gene: -; CDR3aa: CASSSGQTGDTEAFF
j_gene: TRBJ2-1; v_gene: TRBV6-1; d_gene: TRBD2; CDR3aa: CASSLQRIVAGENEQFF
j_gene: TRBJ1-1; v_gene: TRBV18; d_gene: -; CDR3aa: CASSPDGTGGTEAFF
j_gene: TRBJ2-5; v_gene: TRBV7-6; d_gene: -; CDR3aa: CASSSLQGPQETQYF
j_gene: TRBJ1-1; v_gene: TRBV5-8; d_gene: -; CDR3aa: CASSLLRWGTEAFF
j_gene: TRBJ1-6; v_gene: TRBV10-3; d_gene: TRBD1; CDR3aa: CAISEPGQGPSNSPLHF
j_gene: TRBJ1-2; v_gene: TRBV27; d_gene: -; CDR3aa: CASSLGPGGERPNYGYTF
j_gene: TRBJ2-7; v_gene: TRBV7-9; d_gene: TRBD2; CDR3aa: CASSLMSLRLAGVIHEQYF
j_gene: TRBJ2-1; v_gene: TRBV27; d_gene: TRBD2; CDR3aa: CASSSGPQREAYNEQFF
j_gene: TRBJ2-2; v_gene: TRBV24-1; d_gene: TRBD1; CDR3aa: CATEGTGVTGELFF
j_gene: TRBJ1-2; v_gene: TRBV5-1; d_gene: -; CDR3aa: CASSSAGPGPPYGYTF
j_gene: TRBJ2-3; v_gene: TRBV27; d_gene: TRBD2; CDR3aa: CASSSPGLAGGGTDTQYF
j_gene: TRBJ1-5; v_gene: TRBV7-9; d_gene: -; CDR3aa: CASSLGSRGGNQPQHF
j_gene: TRBJ1-2; v_gene: TRBV5-1; d_gene: -; CDR3aa: CASTPGPSNYGYTF
j_gene: TRBJ1-5; v_gene: TRBV6-2/TRBV6-3; d_gene: TRBD1; CDR3aa: CASGVDRGLQPQHF
j_gene: TRBJ1-1; v_gene: TRBV28; d_gene: -; CDR3aa: CASMAGMNTEAFF
j_gene: TRBJ2-7; v_gene: TRBV4-2; d_gene: -; CDR3aa: CASSQDAVSLTYEQYF
j_gene: TRBJ1-5; v_gene: TRBV4-2; d_gene: -; CDR3aa: CASSQELWGSNQPQHF
j_gene: TRBJ1-4; v_gene: TRBV3-1; d_gene: TRBD1; CDR3aa: CASSPGAHQGVGEKLFF
j_gene: TRBJ1-4; v_gene: TRBV7-9; d_gene: -; CDR3aa: CASSQGVTTNEKLFF
j_gene: TRBJ2-5; v_gene: TRBV2; d_gene: -; CDR3aa: CTSSEAQRYIETQYF
j_gene: TRBJ2-2; v_gene: TRBV6-2/TRBV6-3; d_gene: -; CDR3aa: CASSNPIPSTGELFF
j_gene: TRBJ1-1; v_gene: TRBV30; d_gene: TRBD1; CDR3aa: CAWSRQGADTEAFF
j_gene: TRBJ2-5; v_gene: TRBV11-2; d_gene: -; CDR3aa: CASSYVGGETQYF
j_gene: TRBJ2-3; v_gene: TRBV6-2/TRBV6-3; d_gene: -; CDR3aa: CASSYGRESDTQYF
j_gene: TRBJ1-4; v_gene: TRBV14; d_gene: -; CDR3aa: CASSLGANEKLFF
j_gene: TRBJ1-3; v_gene: TRBV28; d_gene: -; CDR3aa: CASSGSQGGGNTIYF
j_gene: TRBJ2-1; v_gene: TRBV7-3; d_gene: TRBD2; CDR3aa: CASSPTLAGNEQFF
j_gene: TRBJ1-6; v_gene: TRBV5-5; d_gene: -; CDR3aa: CASSGRSGNSPLHF
j_gene: TRBJ2-1; v_gene: TRBV7-9; d_gene: TRBD2; CDR3aa: CASSYPSGSGSSYNEQFF
j_gene: TRBJ1-1; v_gene: TRBV7-9; d_gene: -; CDR3aa: CASSYRGANTEAFF
j_gene: TRBJ1-4; v_gene: TRBV30; d_gene: TRBD1; CDR3aa: CAWSEGRGDEKLFF
j_gene: TRBJ2-1; v_gene: TRBV12-3/TRBV12-4; d_gene: -; CDR3aa: CASSLAGPGNEQFF
j_gene: TRBJ2-3; v_gene: TRBV11-2; d_gene: -; CDR3aa: CASSLDSSTSTDTQYF
j_gene: TRBJ2-6; v_gene: TRBV7-9; d_gene: -; CDR3aa: CASSLSGESASVLTF
j_gene: TRBJ1-5; v_gene: TRBV6-1; d_gene: -; CDR3aa: CASSLINQPQHF
j_gene: TRBJ2-1; v_gene: TRBV5-1; d_gene: TRBD1; CDR3aa: CASSRSTGGGYNGQFF
j_gene: TRBJ1-2; v_gene: TRBV30; d_gene: -; CDR3aa: CAWRGTEFGYTF
j_gene: TRBJ2-7; v_gene: TRBV30; d_gene: TRBD1; CDR3aa: CAWSPGGKGARYEQYF
j_gene: TRBJ2-2; v_gene: TRBV24-1; d_gene: -; CDR3aa: CATSDLQSLQQTGELFF
j_gene: TRBJ2-2; v_gene: TRBV20-1; d_gene: -; CDR3aa: CSAHDGEQGNTGELFF
j_gene: TRBJ1-1; v_gene: TRBV18; d_gene: -; CDR3aa: CASAPGSYTEAFF
j_gene: TRBJ1-2; v_gene: TRBV7-3; d_gene: -; CDR3aa: CASSRDEDYGYTF
j_gene: TRBJ2-5; v_gene: TRBV11-2; d_gene: -; CDR3aa: CASSLRNTEEVTQYF
j_gene: TRBJ1-1; v_gene: TRBV20-1; d_gene: -; CDR3aa: CSARDRGVDTEAFF
j_gene: TRBJ1-6; v_gene: TRBV3-1; d_gene: -; CDR3aa: CARGDSPLHF
j_gene: TRBJ1-4; v_gene: TRBV2; d_gene: -; CDR3aa: CASSVGPEKLFF
j_gene: TRBJ2-1; v_gene: TRBV30; d_gene: TRBD2; CDR3aa: CAWSVGGLGGQFF
j_gene: TRBJ1-4; v_gene: TRBV2; d_gene: TRBD1; CDR3aa: CASKRQGTTNEKLFF
j_gene: TRBJ2-3; v_gene: TRBV12-3/TRBV12-4; d_gene: TRBD2; CDR3aa: CASSFDGRAYTQYF
j_gene: TRBJ1-2; v_gene: TRBV28; d_gene: -; CDR3aa: CASSLSLGGYGYTF
j_gene: TRBJ2-3; v_gene: TRBV7-2; d_gene: -; CDR3aa: CASTLLDTQYF
j_gene: TRBJ2-5; v_gene: TRBV3-1; d_gene: TRBD2; CDR3aa: CASSHSGRLLETQYF
j_gene: TRBJ2-7; v_gene: TRBV6-1; d_gene: -; CDR3aa: CASSEYKGHVSYEQYF
j_gene: TRBJ1-1; v_gene: TRBV12-3/TRBV12-4; d_gene: -; CDR3aa: CASSPRVRAEAFF
j_gene: TRBJ1-5; v_gene: TRBV28; d_gene: -; CDR3aa: CASRTGPLNQPQHF
j_gene: TRBJ2-1; v_gene: TRBV19; d_gene: TRBD2; CDR3aa: CASSYLGAGAGSSYNEQFF
j_gene: TRBJ2-1; v_gene: TRBV27; d_gene: -; CDR3aa: CASRTEPSEQFF
j_gene: TRBJ1-3; v_gene: TRBV12-3/TRBV12-4; d_gene: -; CDR3aa: CASSLGPGSGNTIYF